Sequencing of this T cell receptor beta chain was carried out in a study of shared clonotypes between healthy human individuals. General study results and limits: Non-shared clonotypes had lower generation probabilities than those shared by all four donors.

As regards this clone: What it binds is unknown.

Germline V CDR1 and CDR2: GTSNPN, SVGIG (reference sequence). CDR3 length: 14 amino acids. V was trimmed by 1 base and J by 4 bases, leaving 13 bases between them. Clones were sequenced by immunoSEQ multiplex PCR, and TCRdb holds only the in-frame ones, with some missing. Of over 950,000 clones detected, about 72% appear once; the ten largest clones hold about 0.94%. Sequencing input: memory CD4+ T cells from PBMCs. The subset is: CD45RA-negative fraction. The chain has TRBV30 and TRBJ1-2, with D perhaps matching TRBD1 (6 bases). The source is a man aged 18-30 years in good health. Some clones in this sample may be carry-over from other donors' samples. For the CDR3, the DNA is TGTGCCTGGAGTGGAGGAGGGGGGGGCTATGGCTACACCTTC. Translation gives CAWSGGGGGYGYTF.